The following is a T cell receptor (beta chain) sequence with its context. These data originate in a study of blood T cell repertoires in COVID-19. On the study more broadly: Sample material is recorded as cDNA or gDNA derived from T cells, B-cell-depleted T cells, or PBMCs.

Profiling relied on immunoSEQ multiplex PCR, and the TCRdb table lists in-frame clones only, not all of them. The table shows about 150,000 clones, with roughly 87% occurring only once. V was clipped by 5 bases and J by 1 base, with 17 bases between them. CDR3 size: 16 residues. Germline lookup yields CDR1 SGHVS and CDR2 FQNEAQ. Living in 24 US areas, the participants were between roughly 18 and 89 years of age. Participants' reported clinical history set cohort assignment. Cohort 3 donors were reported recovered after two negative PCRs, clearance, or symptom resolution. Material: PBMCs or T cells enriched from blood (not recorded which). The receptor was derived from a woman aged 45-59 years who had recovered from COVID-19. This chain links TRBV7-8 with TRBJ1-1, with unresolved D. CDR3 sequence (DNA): TGTGCCAGCAGCCTTACCTTTTGGGCCCCGAACACTGAAGCTTTCTTT. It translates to CASSLTFWAPNTEAFF.